The rows below give T cell receptor beta chains drawn from one sample of a study of blood T cells in healthy people across ages. A single record per CDR3 protein comes from TCRdb applying MiXCR to the 5' RACE reads. The table has some 1.7 million distinct CDR3 sequences, roughly 28% seen once. Source material: blood. These receptors all come from a woman aged 25-40 years in good health. Each CDR3 is given with its conserved first and last residue. Part of the rows lack a size; the others show once, few, many or a class for expanded clones.

j_call: TRBJ1-6
v_call: TRBV18
clone_size: -
cdr3_aa: CASTGLDNSPLHF

j_call: TRBJ2-7
v_call: TRBV12-3/TRBV12-4
clone_size: -
cdr3_aa: CASSFRQGIYEQYF

j_call: TRBJ2-3
v_call: TRBV7-2
clone_size: few
cdr3_aa: CASSFPPDTQYF

j_call: TRBJ1-3
v_call: TRBV6-5
clone_size: -
cdr3_aa: CASSYSRGSSGNTIYF

j_call: TRBJ2-1
v_call: TRBV7-3
clone_size: -
cdr3_aa: CASSAESYNGQFF

j_call: TRBJ1-1
v_call: TRBV20-1
clone_size: -
cdr3_aa: CSARWERNTEAFF

j_call: TRBJ2-5
v_call: TRBV5-1
clone_size: -
cdr3_aa: CASSLGWTGMETQYF

j_call: TRBJ1-5
v_call: TRBV3-1
clone_size: -
cdr3_aa: CASSQDVTNQPQHF

j_call: TRBJ2-7
v_call: TRBV9
clone_size: -
cdr3_aa: CASSATGNLGEQYF

j_call: TRBJ2-5
v_call: TRBV29-1
clone_size: many
cdr3_aa: CSVGFRVETQYF

j_call: TRBJ2-3
v_call: TRBV20-1
clone_size: -
cdr3_aa: CSAKASRVGDTQYF

j_call: TRBJ1-2
v_call: TRBV4-2
clone_size: few
cdr3_aa: CASSHLHEGYTF

j_call: TRBJ2-1
v_call: TRBV3-1
clone_size: -
cdr3_aa: CASSHSQRDYGNEQFF

j_call: TRBJ2-3
v_call: TRBV24-1
clone_size: few
cdr3_aa: CATSEPIADTQYF

j_call: TRBJ2-1
v_call: TRBV11-2
clone_size: few
cdr3_aa: CASSLRLFSYNEQFF

j_call: TRBJ2-4
v_call: TRBV2
clone_size: few
cdr3_aa: CASSVLGGNIQYF

j_call: TRBJ2-7
v_call: TRBV5-1
clone_size: many
cdr3_aa: CASRPGPDSYEQYF

j_call: TRBJ2-5
v_call: TRBV5-1
clone_size: few
cdr3_aa: CASSLSSGRQETQYF

j_call: TRBJ2-4
v_call: TRBV20-1
clone_size: many
cdr3_aa: CSARRYEAKNIQYF

j_call: TRBJ2-7
v_call: TRBV5-1
clone_size: -
cdr3_aa: CASSLVVGRDEQYF

j_call: -
v_call: TRBV2
clone_size: few
cdr3_aa: CASSVLGLAGNEQYF

j_call: TRBJ1-2
v_call: TRBV20-1
clone_size: many
cdr3_aa: CSARDPTYDRGYYGYTF

j_call: TRBJ1-6
v_call: TRBV15
clone_size: few
cdr3_aa: CATSRSMSSYNSPLHF

j_call: TRBJ1-5
v_call: TRBV20-1
clone_size: -
cdr3_aa: CSAIPGPSYSNQPQHF

j_call: TRBJ2-3
v_call: TRBV9
clone_size: -
cdr3_aa: CASSARLAFDTQYF

j_call: TRBJ1-1
v_call: TRBV20-1
clone_size: few
cdr3_aa: CSASTGGHTEAFF

j_call: -
v_call: TRBV14
clone_size: -
cdr3_aa: CSSSQGDRAYEQYF

j_call: TRBJ2-3
v_call: TRBV7-9
clone_size: -
cdr3_aa: CASSSGTSGSQEDTQYF

j_call: TRBJ2-5
v_call: TRBV7-2
clone_size: -
cdr3_aa: CASTLSGMQETQYF

j_call: TRBJ1-4
v_call: TRBV28
clone_size: few
cdr3_aa: CASTRLGTGYEKLFF

j_call: TRBJ1-5
v_call: TRBV20-1
clone_size: -
cdr3_aa: CSARKPAENSNQPQHF

j_call: TRBJ1-1
v_call: TRBV5-1
clone_size: once
cdr3_aa: CASSTSVGGNTEAFF

j_call: TRBJ1-1
v_call: TRBV7-2
clone_size: few
cdr3_aa: CASTLWDQGVSTEAFF

j_call: TRBJ1-2
v_call: TRBV7-9
clone_size: few
cdr3_aa: CASSLLQNGYTF

j_call: TRBJ2-1
v_call: TRBV7-2
clone_size: -
cdr3_aa: CASSSTPYNEQFF

j_call: TRBJ2-1
v_call: TRBV18
clone_size: many
cdr3_aa: CASSPRPSGGYYNEQFF

j_call: TRBJ2-1
v_call: TRBV13
clone_size: few
cdr3_aa: CASSGTSRRNEQFF

j_call: TRBJ1-5
v_call: TRBV5-1
clone_size: -
cdr3_aa: CASSTGQKDQPQHF

j_call: TRBJ2-5
v_call: TRBV30
clone_size: -
cdr3_aa: CAWRPRDRGSEETQYF

j_call: TRBJ2-2
v_call: TRBV7-2
clone_size: -
cdr3_aa: CASSVTRTNTGELFF

j_call: TRBJ2-1
v_call: TRBV2
clone_size: many
cdr3_aa: CASSHRRGNEQFF

j_call: TRBJ2-1
v_call: TRBV18
clone_size: many
cdr3_aa: CASSEKASSYNEQFF

j_call: TRBJ2-7
v_call: TRBV3-1
clone_size: -
cdr3_aa: CASSQDADSVEYF

j_call: TRBJ2-5
v_call: TRBV7-2
clone_size: -
cdr3_aa: CASSIPDSTWTQYF

j_call: TRBJ2-3
v_call: TRBV12-3/TRBV12-4
clone_size: -
cdr3_aa: CASILSGGAGDTQYF

j_call: TRBJ1-2
v_call: TRBV6-5
clone_size: many
cdr3_aa: CASRTHHDRSYGYTF

j_call: TRBJ2-7
v_call: TRBV29-1
clone_size: few
cdr3_aa: CSVEDRGDGMEQYF

j_call: TRBJ2-3
v_call: TRBV12-3/TRBV12-4
clone_size: -
cdr3_aa: CASSTTSDTDTQYF

j_call: TRBJ2-4
v_call: TRBV10-3
clone_size: many
cdr3_aa: CAISGGDRVDIQYF

j_call: TRBJ2-2
v_call: TRBV9
clone_size: -
cdr3_aa: CASSKRTAPNTGELFF

j_call: TRBJ2-5
v_call: TRBV5-4
clone_size: many
cdr3_aa: CAMRPGGAWETQYF

j_call: TRBJ1-5
v_call: TRBV20-1
clone_size: few
cdr3_aa: CSAREGEGYQPQHF

j_call: TRBJ2-7
v_call: TRBV7-9
clone_size: -
cdr3_aa: CAAGREGSYEQYF

j_call: TRBJ1-4
v_call: TRBV28
clone_size: -
cdr3_aa: CASSILPRREKLFF